In its sample, the clone carrying this TCR beta chain was seen a few times. This record comes from a study of siplizumab effects on memory and regulatory T cells. The CDR3 covers 12 residues. V lost 2 bases and J 8 bases, leaving 9 bases between the germline ends. The V gene's germline CDR1 is MGHDK and CDR2 SYGVNS. TCRdb's copy holds only in-frame clones and misses some; the assay was immunoSEQ multiplex PCR. The sample lists some 100,000 clones, roughly 94% occurring once. The material sequenced was Tregs sorted from blood. The source of this sequence is a human donor in good health. The rearrangement joins TRBV25-1 to TRBJ1-2, with a possible D match to TRBD1 (5 bases). CDR3 sequence: CASSEPGYGYTF. CDR3 sequence (DNA): TGTGCCAGCAGTGAACCAGGGTACGGCTACACCTTC.